The 20 T cell receptor beta chains below come from one sample, sequenced in a study of control samples from healthy donors and cancer patients. Some clones are missing from TCRdb's copy, which holds only in-frame ones; the method was immunoSEQ multiplex PCR. The sample records over 100,000 clones, 75% to 95% being singletons. The sequenced sample consisted of blood. These receptors were collected from a human donor in good health. The donor label of this sample is uncertain.

The chain employs TRBV5-6 and TRBJ2-2; D is possibly TRBD2 (6 bases). The CDR3 contains 15 residues. The V gene lost 4 bases and the J gene lost 3 bases, with 13 bases spanning the gap. Germline values: CDR1 SGHDT, CDR2 YYEEEE. This CDR3 reads CASSRDSIYTGELFF. As DNA, the CDR3 is TGTGCCAGCAGCAGGGACTCCATTTACACCGGGGAGCTGTTTTTT. The entire variable domain, with the rest obtained from reference TRBV5-6 and TRBJ2-2, is as follows: DAGVTQSPTHLIKTRGQQVTLRCSPKSGHDTVSWYQQALGQGPQFIFQYYEEEERQRGNFPDRFSGHQFPNYSSELNVNALLLGDSALYLCASSRDSIYTGELFFGEGSRLTVL.

The chain joins TRBV5-1 to TRBJ2-7, with D unclear. Trimming stripped 4 bases from V and 3 bases from J, with 14 bases between. The CDR3 runs to 14 residues. Germline values: CDR1 SGHRS, CDR2 YFSETQ. The CDR3 region is CASSIGHRLYEQYF. Here the CDR3 DNA reads TGCGCCAGCAGCATCGGGCATCGGCTCTACGAGCAGTACTTC.

This chain joins TRBV19 and TRBJ2-5; TRBD2 matches 10 bases. From germline, CDR1 is LNHDA and CDR2 SQIVND (reference sequence). The CDR3 loop spans 17 amino acids. Trimming took 5 bases from V and 0 from J; bases not matched to a gene: 9. The DNA of the CDR3 is TGTGCCAGTAGTCCCACCCCAGCGGGGGGGAACCAAGAGACCCAGTACTTC. Translated, it gives CASSPTPAGGNQETQYF.

The chain links TRBV2 to TRBJ1-1; D gene ambiguous. Germline V CDR1 and CDR2: SNHLY, FYNNEI. CDR3 length equals 14 residues. The V and J ends lost 7 bases and 4 bases respectively, with 16 bases between them. CDR3 amino acids: CASMDRVWSTEAFF. In nucleotides, the CDR3 is TGTGCCAGCATGGACCGGGTATGGAGCACTGAAGCTTTCTTT.

This clone has only one observation. The CDR3 loop reads CASSLRKASTNTEAFF. The CDR3 DNA reads as TGTGCCAGCAGTTTGAGAAAGGCTTCTACGAACACTGAAGCTTTCTTT. This rearrangement joins TRBV6-5 to TRBJ1-1; no definite D call. Germline loops: CDR1 MNHEY, CDR2 SVGAGI. CDR3 length: 16 amino acids. Trimming shortened V by 4 bases and J by 1 base, and 16 bases separated the two germline ends.

J is TRBJ1-6 and V is TRBV6-5, with D unclear. CDR3 length: 13 residues. CDR1 and CDR2 (germline): MNHEY, SVGAGI. The V end was cut by 8 bases, the J end by 6 bases, with 11 bases between. CDR3 in amino acids: CASDDRANSPLHF. The CDR3 nucleotides are TGTGCCAGCGATGACCGGGCTAATTCACCCCTCCACTTT.

V usage is TRBV2 and J usage is TRBJ1-3, with 12 bases fitting TRBD1. The CDR3 length is 15 residues. Per germline, CDR1 SNHLY and CDR2 FYNNEI. J lost 4 bases, V lost 6 bases, and 4 bases had no gene match. The CDR3 sequence is CASSGTGGKGNTIYF. The CDR3 DNA reads TGTGCCAGCAGCGGGACAGGGGGCAAAGGAAACACCATATATTTT.

This chain joins TRBV4-1 and TRBJ1-2; maybe TRBD1 (5 bases). CDR3 length: 14 amino acids. Between the trimmed V and J ends, which lost 3 bases and 3 bases, there was a span of 11 bases. The germline gives CDR1 MGHRA, CDR2 YSYEKL. This CDR3 reads CASSQGVGDYGYTF. In DNA, the CDR3 is TGCGCCAGCAGCCAGGGGGTTGGGGACTATGGCTACACCTTC.

The chain uses TRBV5-4 and TRBJ2-3, with D perhaps matching TRBD2 (5 bases). Germline loops: CDR1 SGHNT, CDR2 YYREEE (reference sequence). This CDR3 is 14 amino acids long. V was trimmed by 1 base and J by 4 bases, leaving 10 bases between them. CDR3 nucleotide sequence: TGTGCCAGCAGCTTGACTAGTAAACCAGATACGCAGTATTTT. It yields the protein CASSLTSKPDTQYF.

To note about this clone: Other DNA sequences in this sample translate to the same CDR3. The genes are TRBV12-3 or TRBV12-4 and TRBJ1-2, with a tentative D call TRBD1 (6 bases). V shed 5 bases and J shed 2 bases, with 9 bases lying between them. The CDR3 spans 13 residues. The CDR3 here is CASSPGQNYGYTF. The CDR3 region has the DNA TGTGCCAGCAGTCCCGGACAGAACTATGGCTACACCTTC.

The chain employs TRBV10-2 and TRBJ2-5; D is perhaps TRBD2 (5 bases). The V gene lost 4 bases and the J gene lost 5 bases, with 11 bases spanning the gap. The CDR3 runs 13 residues. Germline V lookup: CDR1 WSHSY, CDR2 SAAADI. The CDR3 reads CASSAEGRETQYF. CDR3 nucleotide sequence: TGCGCCAGCAGTGCCGAGGGCCGGGAGACCCAGTACTTC.

The V and J genes are TRBV28 and TRBJ2-7, with TRBD1 as a possible D gene (5 bases). The CDR3 is made up of 12 amino acids. V lost 3 bases and J lost 6, with 9 bases in between. Germline values: CDR1 MDHEN, CDR2 SYDVKM. The CDR3 is CASSFEGVEQYF. DNA for the CDR3: TGTGCCAGCAGTTTTGAAGGGGTCGAGCAGTACTTC.

This clone appeared a single time. The J gene is TRBJ1-3, the V gene TRBV7-6, with D possibly being TRBD1 (5 bases). The CDR3 is made up of 16 amino acids. V was shortened by 1 base and J by 0 bases, with 10 bases between the two germline ends. In germline, CDR1 is SGHVS, CDR2 FNYEAQ. The CDR3 DNA is TGTGCCAGCAGCTTAGGGTGGGGGAGCTCTGGAAACACCATATATTTT. Amino acid sequence: CASSLGWGSSGNTIYF.

The chain carries TRBV6-2 or TRBV6-3 and TRBJ2-3; D may match TRBD1 or TRBD2 (6 bases each). The V gene's germline CDR1 is MNHEY and CDR2 SVGEGT. CDR3 length: 16 residues. Trimming removed 6 bases at V and 2 bases at J, with 18 bases between. The CDR3 loop is CASSQGWGALTDTQYF. The CDR3 DNA reads TGTGCCAGCAGCCAGGGGTGGGGGGCCCTCACAGATACGCAGTATTTT.

This chain joins TRBV9 and TRBJ2-7; 9 nucleotides agree with TRBD1. The germline V gene encodes CDR1 SGDLS and CDR2 YYNGEE. The V segment lost 0 bases and the J segment 3 bases; nucleotides outside the gene matches: 4. The length of the CDR3 is 15 residues. The CDR3 protein is CASSVGMGQGYEQYF. The CDR3 DNA reads TGTGCCAGCAGCGTAGGAATGGGACAGGGCTACGAGCAGTACTTC.

The J gene is TRBJ2-4, the V gene TRBV18; 8 positions agree with TRBD1. Per the germline V gene, CDR1 is KGHSH and CDR2 is LQKENI. The CDR3 runs to 13 residues. Losses at the gene ends were 6 bases for V and 8 bases for J; bases not matched to a gene: 6. The CDR3 region is CASSRTGWDIQYF. The CDR3 bases are TGTGCCAGCTCTCGGACAGGGTGGGACATTCAGTACTTC.

This chain connects TRBV5-1 to TRBJ1-1; D remains ambiguous. V lost 0 bases to trimming and J lost 3 bases, with 12 bases between them. The CDR3 length is 15 residues. Germline V CDR1 and CDR2: SGHRS, YFSETQ. In DNA form, the CDR3 reads TGCGCCAGCAGCTTGGAAGCGCCTCCCGACACTGAAGCTTTCTTT. It encodes CASSLEAPPDTEAFF.

This clone was seen only once. CDR3 sequence reads: CASSPETGGNYGYTF. As DNA, the CDR3 is TGTGCCAGCTCACCCGAGACAGGGGGGAACTATGGCTACACCTTC. The chain uses TRBV18 and TRBJ1-2, with 9 bases aligning to TRBD1. The germline V gene has CDR1 KGHSH and CDR2 LQKENI. Trimming removed 3 bases from V and 2 bases from J; junction bases left unmatched: 4. The CDR3 sequence is 15 residues long.

The rearrangement joins TRBV6-6 to TRBJ2-2; D unclear. The CDR3 extends over 15 amino acids. Deletions cut 0 bases from V and 2 bases from J, with 7 bases between. CDR1 is MNHNY, CDR2 SVGAGI, per germline (reference sequence). The CDR3 bases are TGTGCCAGCAGTTACTCTCTGGGAAACACCGGGGAGCTGTTTTTT. It codes for CASSYSLGNTGELFF.

The DNA for the CDR3 is TGTGCCAGCAGCCCTCTGACAGGGACTGGTGAAAAACTGTTTTTT. Protein: CASSPLTGTGEKLFF. The V and J genes are TRBV9 and TRBJ1-4, with 7 bases that match TRBD1. The germline V gene encodes CDR1 SGDLS and CDR2 YYNGEE. This CDR3 is built from 15 residues. V trimming: 4 bases; J trimming: 7 bases; junction bases outside the gene matches: 10.